One sample yielded the 18 T cell receptor beta chains listed below, sequenced in a study of a mutant IDH1 vaccine in newly diagnosed glioma. The time point denotes: week 23, last vaccination. Alongside topical imiquimod, each dose of vaccine comprised 300 ug of mutant IDH1 20-mer peptide. What these receptors recognize is not known. TCRdb keeps only in-frame clones here, not all; method: immunoSEQ multiplex PCR. The sample yields approximately 30,000 clones, approximately 80% seen once. The sequenced sample was PBMCs, obtained from a glioma patient whose treatment included an IDH1 peptide vaccine. All receptors derive from a woman in her 30s with glioma.

The DNA of the CDR3 is TGTGCCAGCAGCCACGGGGCTTTCTTT. Translated: CASSHGAFF. The chain uses TRBV14 and TRBJ1-1, with D hard to call. Germline V gene data show CDR1 as SGHDN and CDR2 as FVKESK. The CDR3 is 9 amino acids. The V end was cut by 3 bases, the J end by 11 bases, with 4 bases between.

The gene calls are TRBV7-2 and TRBJ2-1, with 8 bases matching TRBD2. CDR1 SGHTA and CDR2 FQGNSA come from the germline V gene. Germline trimming cut 1 base from V and 7 bases from J; bases unmatched to any gene: 3. CDR3 length: 14 residues. Here the CDR3 reads CASSLGAGGNEQFF. DNA of the CDR3: TGTGCCAGCAGCTTAGGTGCGGGGGGAAATGAGCAGTTCTTC.

The table lists this clone with a count of one. The rearrangement joins TRBV4-1 to TRBJ1-2; 8 nucleotides match TRBD1. Losses at the gene ends were 0 bases for V and 8 bases for J; bases not matched to a gene: 5. This CDR3 has 14 amino acids. In germline, CDR1 is MGHRA, CDR2 YSYEKL. The CDR3 reads CASSQEEQGGGYTF. The CDR3 DNA reads TGCGCCAGCAGCCAAGAAGAACAGGGGGGAGGCTACACCTTC.

In its sample, this clone ranks as medium-sized. In the same sample, other DNA sequences code for this CDR3. DNA of the CDR3: TGTGCCAGCAGCTCCGGGGGGGATGGCTACACCTTC. Encoded protein: CASSSGGDGYTF. This sequence joins TRBV6-5 and TRBJ1-2; a weak D match, TRBD1 (5 bases). The ends were cut back, 6 bases at V and 6 bases at J, with 11 bases in the middle. This CDR3 has 12 residues. Germline CDR1 reads MNHEY; CDR2 reads SVGAGI.

This chain links TRBV7-9 with TRBJ1-4; 8 positions match TRBD1. The CDR3 loop spans 15 amino acids. V shed 4 bases and J 1 base; nucleotides not matched to a gene: 2. Germline-derived CDR1 and CDR2 are SEHNR and FQNEAQ (reference sequence). The CDR3: CASSSGQGTNEKLFF. CDR3 DNA: TGTGCCAGCAGCTCCGGACAGGGAACTAATGAAAAACTGTTTTTT.

This clone was found once. An end of the junction does not agree with germline; a read error may underlie this. This chain connects TRBV30 to TRBJ1-2; the match to TRBD1 covers 8 bases. The CDR3 covers 16 residues. The germline V gene encodes CDR1 GTSNPN and CDR2 SVGIG (reference sequence). The CDR3 spells CAWSVILGAGGGMLVF. The CDR3 DNA reads as TGTGCCTGGAGTGTAATTCTCGGGGCAGGGGGCGGAATGTTGGTCTTC.

The sample holds a few counts of this clone. The gene calls are TRBV30 and TRBJ2-3; D is perhaps TRBD2 (5 bases). Trimming left V 7 bases short and J 3 bases short, with 14 bases between. Per the germline V gene, CDR1 is GTSNPN and CDR2 is SVGIG (reference sequence). CDR3 length: 13 amino acids. The CDR3 DNA sequence: TGTGCCTACTTAGGTGGCGGGACAGATACGCAGTATTTT. Amino acids: CAYLGGGTDTQYF.

V and J are TRBV30 and TRBJ1-1; D is perhaps TRBD1 (6 bases). Germline lookup yields CDR1 GTSNPN and CDR2 SVGIG (reference sequence). V was trimmed by 4 bases and J by 6 bases, leaving 18 bases between them. CDR3 length equals 14 residues. The CDR3 region is CAWNLDSRNAEAFF. The CDR3 region has the DNA TGTGCCTGGAACTTGGACAGCCGTAACGCTGAAGCTTTCTTT. The full variable domain, rest sourced from reference TRBV30 and TRBJ1-1, is SQTIHQWPATLVQPVGSPLSLECTVEGTSNPNLYWYRQAAGRGLQLLFYSVGIGQISSEVPQNLSASRPQDRQFILSSKKLLLSDSGFYLCAWNLDSRNAEAFFGQGTRLTVV.

This chain joins TRBV19 and TRBJ2-7; D gene ambiguous. In germline, CDR1 is LNHDA, CDR2 SQIVND (reference sequence). V was trimmed by 5 bases and J by 0 bases, leaving 14 bases between them. This CDR3 comprises 15 residues. CDR3 coding DNA: TGTGCCAGTAGTTCCCGTAGAACGGCCTCCTACGAGCAGTACTTC. This codes for CASSSRRTASYEQYF.

The chain combines TRBV6-5 with TRBJ1-2; TRBD1 might be the D (5 bases). The CDR3 consists of 12 residues. The V and J ends lost 6 bases and 8 bases respectively, with 13 bases between them. In germline, CDR1 is MNHEY, CDR2 SVGAGI. CDR3: CASSMVTGGYTF. For the CDR3, the DNA is TGTGCCAGCAGCATGGTAACAGGCGGCTACACCTTC.

The chain has TRBV5-1 and TRBJ1-4; D gene ambiguous. The CDR3 sequence is 15 residues long. CDR1 and CDR2 from the germline V gene are SGHRS and YFSETQ. V was shortened by 0 bases and J by 0 bases, with 6 bases between the two germline ends. DNA of the CDR3: TGCGCCAGCAGCTTGGTACTGTCAACTAATGAAAAACTGTTTTTT. It is translated as CASSLVLSTNEKLFF. Full variable domain (remainder filled in from reference TRBV5-1 and TRBJ1-4): KAGVTQTPRYLIKTRGQQVTLSCSPISGHRSVSWYQQTPGQGLQFLFEYFSETQRNKGNFPGRFSGRQFSNSRSEMNVSTLELGDSALYLCASSLVLSTNEKLFFGSGTQLSVL.

Of note for this clone: The junction does not match germline at one end; this may be a read error. The V gene is TRBV7-7, the J gene TRBJ2-5, with 11 nucleotides matching TRBD2. CDR1 SSHAT and CDR2 FNYEAQ come from the germline V gene (reference sequence). The CDR3 has 14 amino acids. This CDR3 reads CASSPTSGGLPRYF. Here the CDR3 DNA reads TGTGCTAGCAGCCCTACTAGCGGGGGTCTACCCCGGTACTTC. The variable domain in full, completed from reference TRBV7-7 and TRBJ2-5, reads GAGVSQSPRYKVTKRGQDVTLRCDPISSHATLYWYQQALGQGPEFLTYFNYEAQPDKSGLPSDRFSAERPEGSISTLTIQRTEQRDSAMYRCASSPTSGGLPRYFGPGTRLLVL.

The CDR3 loop reads CASSPPPGHPYNEQFF. In DNA form, the CDR3 reads TGTGCCAGCTCACCACCTCCGGGACACCCCTACAATGAGCAGTTCTTC. The V and J genes are TRBV18 and TRBJ2-1; possible D gene TRBD1, 6 bases. The CDR3 contains 16 residues. The V gene's germline CDR1 is KGHSH and CDR2 LQKENI. Trimming removed 0 bases at V and 2 bases at J, with 11 bases between.

V usage is TRBV5-6 and J usage is TRBJ2-2; no reliable D call. The V end was cut by 2 bases, the J end by 9 bases, with 8 bases between. The CDR3 extends over 12 amino acids. In germline, CDR1 is SGHDT, CDR2 YYEEEE. CDR3 amino acids: CASSFSSRELFF. CDR3 in DNA: TGTGCCAGCAGCTTCAGTAGTCGGGAGCTGTTTTTT.

The chain couples TRBV10-3 to TRBJ1-2, with a tentative D call TRBD1 (6 bases). V lost 10 bases and J lost 0, with 21 bases in between. This CDR3 has 16 amino acids. Germline V gene lookup returns CDR1 ENHRY and CDR2 SYGVKD. Here the CDR3 reads CATGRGAQGPNYGYTF. CDR3 nucleotide sequence: TGTGCCACGGGTAGGGGGGCACAGGGCCCTAACTATGGCTACACCTTC.

The DNA of the CDR3 is TGTGCCACCAGCAGGGTCCAGGGAAACCTAGTGACCCAGTACTTC. This sequence encodes CATSRVQGNLVTQYF. The chain has TRBV15 and TRBJ2-5; tentative D call: TRBD1 (5 bases). V was trimmed by 3 bases and J by 7 bases, leaving 18 bases between them. The CDR3 has 15 amino acids. Germline V lookup: CDR1 LNHNV, CDR2 YYDKDF (reference sequence). Full variable domain (rest looked up from reference TRBV15 and TRBJ2-5): DAMVIQNPRYQVTQFGKPVTLSCSQTLNHNVMYWYQQKSSQAPKLLFHYYDKDFNNEADTPDNFQSRRPNTSFCFLDIRSPGLGDTAMYLCATSRVQGNLVTQYFGPGTRLLVL.

This clone was detected once. V is TRBV2 and J is TRBJ2-2, with D maybe TRBD2 (6 bases). V lost 5 bases, J lost 2 bases, and 15 bases lay in between. Per the germline V gene, CDR1 is SNHLY and CDR2 is FYNNEI. The CDR3 extends over 16 amino acids. This CDR3 reads CASSPPGLLNTGELFF. DNA of the CDR3: TGTGCCAGCAGTCCGCCGGGACTTCTCAACACCGGGGAGCTGTTTTTT.

The CDR3 bases are TGCGCCAGCAGCCAAGAGAAGGACTATGGCTACACCTTC. Residues: CASSQEKDYGYTF. This chain connects TRBV4-3 to TRBJ1-2; D ambiguous. Trimming pared 0 bases from V and 3 bases from J, leaving 5 bases between. From germline, CDR1 is LGHNA and CDR2 YSLEER. This CDR3 spans 13 amino acids.